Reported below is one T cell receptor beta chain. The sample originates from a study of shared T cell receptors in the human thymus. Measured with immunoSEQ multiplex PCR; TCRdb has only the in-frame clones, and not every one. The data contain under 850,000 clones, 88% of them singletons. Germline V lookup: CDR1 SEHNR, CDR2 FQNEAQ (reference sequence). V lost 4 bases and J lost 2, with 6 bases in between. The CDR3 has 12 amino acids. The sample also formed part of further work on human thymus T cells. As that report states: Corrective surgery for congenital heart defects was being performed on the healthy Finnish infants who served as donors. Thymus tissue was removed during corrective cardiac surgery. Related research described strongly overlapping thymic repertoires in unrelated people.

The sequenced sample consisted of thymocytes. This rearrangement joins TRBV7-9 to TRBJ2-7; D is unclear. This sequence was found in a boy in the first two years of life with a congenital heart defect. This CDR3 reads CASSSTPYEQYF. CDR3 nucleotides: TGTGCCAGCAGCTCTACCCCCTACGAGCAGTACTTC.